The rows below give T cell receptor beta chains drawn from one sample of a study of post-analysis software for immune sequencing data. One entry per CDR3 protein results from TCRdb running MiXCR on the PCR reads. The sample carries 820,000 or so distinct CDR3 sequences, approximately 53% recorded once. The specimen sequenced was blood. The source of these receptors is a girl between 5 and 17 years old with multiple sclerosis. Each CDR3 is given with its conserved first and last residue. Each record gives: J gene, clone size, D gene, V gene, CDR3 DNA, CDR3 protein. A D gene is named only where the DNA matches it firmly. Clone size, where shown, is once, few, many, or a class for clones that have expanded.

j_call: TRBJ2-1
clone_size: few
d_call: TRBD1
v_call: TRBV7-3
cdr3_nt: TGTGCCAGCAGCTCACCAGGGGGCGGAGACAATGAGCAGTTCTTC
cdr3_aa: CASSSPGGGDNEQFF

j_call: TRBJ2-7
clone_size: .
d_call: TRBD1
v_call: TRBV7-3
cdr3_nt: TGTGCCAGCAGCTTAAATACAGGGGCGTACGAGCAGTACTTC
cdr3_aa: CASSLNTGAYEQYF

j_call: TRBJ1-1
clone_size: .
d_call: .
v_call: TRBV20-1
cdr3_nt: TGCAGTGCTCCCCGTCCCCGGGAGTTTGCTGAAGCTTTCTTT
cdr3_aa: CSAPRPREFAEAFF

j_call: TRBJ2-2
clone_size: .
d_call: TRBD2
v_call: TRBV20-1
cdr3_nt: TGCAGTGCTAGACAGGGGGCTAGCGGGAGGCCCACCGGGGAGCTGTTTTTT
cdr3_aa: CSARQGASGRPTGELFF

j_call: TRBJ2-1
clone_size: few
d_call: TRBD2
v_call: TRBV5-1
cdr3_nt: TGCGCCAGCAACCAAGGGACTAGCAGGGTAATAGGTGAGCAGTTCTTC
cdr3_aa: CASNQGTSRVIGEQFF

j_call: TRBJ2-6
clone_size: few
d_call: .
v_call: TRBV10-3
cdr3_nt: TGTGCCATCAAAACGGGTTCTGGGGCCAACGTCCTGACTTTC
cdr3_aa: CAIKTGSGANVLTF

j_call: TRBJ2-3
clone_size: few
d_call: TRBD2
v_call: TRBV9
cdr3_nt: TGTGCCAGCAGCTTAATGGGACTAGCGGGCACAGATACGCAGTATTTT
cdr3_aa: CASSLMGLAGTDTQYF

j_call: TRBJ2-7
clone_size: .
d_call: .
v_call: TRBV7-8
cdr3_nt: TGTGCCAGCAGCTTAGGGACGCGGGACAGAACCTACGAGCAGTACTTC
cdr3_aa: CASSLGTRDRTYEQYF

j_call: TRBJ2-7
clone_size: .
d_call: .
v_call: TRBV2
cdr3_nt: TGTGCCAGCAGGAGGGGGGCAGACACCTACGAGCAGTACTTC
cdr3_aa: CASRRGADTYEQYF

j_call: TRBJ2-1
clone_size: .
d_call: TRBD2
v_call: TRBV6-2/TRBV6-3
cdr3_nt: TGTGCCAGCAGTTACTCGAGTAAGCGGGGTTACAATGAGCAGTTCTTC
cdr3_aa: CASSYSSKRGYNEQFF

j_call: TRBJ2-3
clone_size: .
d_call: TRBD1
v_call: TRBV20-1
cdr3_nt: TGCAGTACGACCCGGGACAGTGGAACAGATACGCAGTATTTT
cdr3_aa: CSTTRDSGTDTQYF

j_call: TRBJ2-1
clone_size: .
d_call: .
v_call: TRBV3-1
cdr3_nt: TGTGCCAGCAGACCGACCGGGGGTTCCCCTAGGAACAATGAGCAGTTCTTC
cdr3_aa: CASRPTGGSPRNNEQFF

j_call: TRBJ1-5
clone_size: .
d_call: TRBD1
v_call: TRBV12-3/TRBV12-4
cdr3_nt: TGTGCCAGCAGTAGATCGGGACAGGTCAATCAGCCCCAGCATTTT
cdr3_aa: CASSRSGQVNQPQHF

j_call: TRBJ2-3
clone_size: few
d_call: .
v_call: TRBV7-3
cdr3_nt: TGTGCCAGCAGCTTTATATTCACAGATACGCAGTATTTT
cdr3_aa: CASSFIFTDTQYF

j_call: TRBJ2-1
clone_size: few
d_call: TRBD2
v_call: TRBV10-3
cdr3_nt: TGTGCCATCAGTGGGACTAGCGGGAACAATGAGCAGTTCTTC
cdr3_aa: CAISGTSGNNEQFF

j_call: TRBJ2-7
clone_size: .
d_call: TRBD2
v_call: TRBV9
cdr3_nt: TGTGCCAGCAGCGTATTAACTAGCGGGGGCGCGCAGTACTTC
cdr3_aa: CASSVLTSGGAQYF

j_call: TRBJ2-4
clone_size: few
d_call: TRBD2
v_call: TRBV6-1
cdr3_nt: TGTGCCAGCAGGACGTTGGGAGGGCTCAAAAACATTCAGTACTTC
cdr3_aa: CASRTLGGLKNIQYF

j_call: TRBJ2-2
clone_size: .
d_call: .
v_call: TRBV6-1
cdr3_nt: TGTGCCAGCAGTAATCCAAACCCCCTGTTTTTT
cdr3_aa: CASSNPNPLFF

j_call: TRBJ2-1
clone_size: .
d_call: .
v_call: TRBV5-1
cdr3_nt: TGCGCCAGCAGCTTGGCACGAGGGGCCAAGAACAATGAGCAGTTCTTC
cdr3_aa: CASSLARGAKNNEQFF

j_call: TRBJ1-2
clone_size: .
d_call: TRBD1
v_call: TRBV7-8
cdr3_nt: TGTGCCAGCAGCCAAGGGACAGGGCAAAACTATGGCTACACCTTC
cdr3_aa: CASSQGTGQNYGYTF

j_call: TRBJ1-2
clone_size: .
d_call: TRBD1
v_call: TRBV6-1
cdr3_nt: TGTGCCAGCAGTACCTTGACAGGGGATGGCTACACCTTC
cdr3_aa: CASSTLTGDGYTF

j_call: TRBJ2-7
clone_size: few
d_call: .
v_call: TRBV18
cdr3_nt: TGTGCCAGCTCCCAAGACAGAAGGGACGAGCAGTACTTC
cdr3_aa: CASSQDRRDEQYF

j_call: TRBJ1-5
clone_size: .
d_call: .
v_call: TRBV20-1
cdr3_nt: TGCAGTGCTAGGGAGAGGGGCTCTTTAAGCAATCAGCCCCAGCATTTT
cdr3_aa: CSARERGSLSNQPQHF

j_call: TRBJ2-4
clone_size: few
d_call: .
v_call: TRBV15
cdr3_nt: TGTGCCACCCGTAGGGGAACAGGGCGGTCTGTGGAAGAGCAGTACTTC
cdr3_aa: CATRRGTGRSVEEQYF

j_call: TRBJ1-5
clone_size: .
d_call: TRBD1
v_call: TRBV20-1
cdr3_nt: TGCAGTGCAGGGGACAGGGGCAATCAGCCCCAGCATTTT
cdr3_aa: CSAGDRGNQPQHF

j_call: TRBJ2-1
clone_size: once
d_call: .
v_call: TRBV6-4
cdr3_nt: TGTGCCAGCAGTGAGTCAGGCAGGGGAGGCAATGAGCAGTTCTTC
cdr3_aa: CASSESGRGGNEQFF

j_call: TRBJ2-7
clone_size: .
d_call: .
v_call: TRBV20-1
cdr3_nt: TGCAGTGCTACAGGGAATGCCTACGAGCAGTACTTC
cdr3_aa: CSATGNAYEQYF

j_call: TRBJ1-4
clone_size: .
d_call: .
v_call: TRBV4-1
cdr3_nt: TGCGCCAGCAGCCAAAGGGGAGGTCAAAGGGCTAATGAAAAACTGTTTTTT
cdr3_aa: CASSQRGGQRANEKLFF

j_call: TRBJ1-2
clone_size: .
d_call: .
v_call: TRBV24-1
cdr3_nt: TGTGCCACCAGTGACCGAGCAGGGAGAGGCTACACCTTC
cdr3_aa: CATSDRAGRGYTF

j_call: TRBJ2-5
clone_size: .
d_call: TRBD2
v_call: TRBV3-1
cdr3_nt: TGTGCCAGCAGCCCTAGCGGGACGTTTCTAAAGACCCAGTACTTC
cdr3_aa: CASSPSGTFLKTQYF

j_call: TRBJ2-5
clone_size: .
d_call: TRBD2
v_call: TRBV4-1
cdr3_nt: TGCGCCAGCAGCCAAGAGGTTCCCGGGACTACCCAAGAGACCCAGTACTTC
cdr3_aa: CASSQEVPGTTQETQYF

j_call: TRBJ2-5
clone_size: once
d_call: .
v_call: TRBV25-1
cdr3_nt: TGTGCCAGCGGAAGCCTCGGGGCAGCGGGGACCCAGTACTTC
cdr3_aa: CASGSLGAAGTQYF

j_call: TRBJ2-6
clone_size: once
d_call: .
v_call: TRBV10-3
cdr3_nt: TGTGCCATCAGTGAGGCAGGTGACTCTGGGGCCAACGTCCTGACTTTC
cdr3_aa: CAISEAGDSGANVLTF

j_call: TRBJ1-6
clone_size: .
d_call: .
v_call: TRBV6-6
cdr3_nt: TGTGCCAGCAGGCGGGCCAATTCACCCCTCCACTTT
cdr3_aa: CASRRANSPLHF

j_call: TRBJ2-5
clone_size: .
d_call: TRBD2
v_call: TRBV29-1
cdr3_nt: TGCAGCGTTGACGGGACTAGGCTTGGAGAGACCCAGTACTTC
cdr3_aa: CSVDGTRLGETQYF

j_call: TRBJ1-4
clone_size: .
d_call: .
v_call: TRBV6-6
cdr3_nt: TGTGCCAGCAGTTATCCAGGGCCAACCTTCAATGAAAAACTGTTTTTT
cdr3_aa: CASSYPGPTFNEKLFF

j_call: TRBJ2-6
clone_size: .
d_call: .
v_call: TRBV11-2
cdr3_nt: TGTGCCAGCAGCTTAGAATGGCAGGCCGGGGCCAACGTCCTGACTTTC
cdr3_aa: CASSLEWQAGANVLTF

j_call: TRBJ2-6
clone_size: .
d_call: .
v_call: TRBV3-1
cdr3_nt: TGTGCCAGCAGCCAAGGGAGCGCCATCTCTGGGGCCAACGTCCTGACTTTC
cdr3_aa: CASSQGSAISGANVLTF

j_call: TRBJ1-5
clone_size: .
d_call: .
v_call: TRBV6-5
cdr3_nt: TGTGCCAGCAGTTACTCGGGAGTGAAGGGGATTATTAATCAGCCCCAGCATTTT
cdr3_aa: CASSYSGVKGIINQPQHF

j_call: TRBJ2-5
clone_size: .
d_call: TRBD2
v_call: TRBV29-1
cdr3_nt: TGCAGCGTCTTACTACTAGCGGGGAACCAAGAGACCCAGTACTTC
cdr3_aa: CSVLLLAGNQETQYF

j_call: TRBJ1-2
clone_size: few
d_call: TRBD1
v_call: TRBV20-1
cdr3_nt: TGCAGTGCTAGGAACGACAGGGGGAAGGATGGCTACACCTTC
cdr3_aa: CSARNDRGKDGYTF

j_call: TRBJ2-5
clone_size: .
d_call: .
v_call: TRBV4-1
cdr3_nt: TGCGCCAGCAGCCAAGAAGGGGGGGTATCGAGACTCCTCCAAGAGACCCAGTACTTC
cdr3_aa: CASSQEGGVSRLLQETQYF

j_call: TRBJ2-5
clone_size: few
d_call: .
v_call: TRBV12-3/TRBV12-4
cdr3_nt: TGTGCCAGCAGTCCATCGCGGGGTGGAGGGGAGACCCAGTACTTC
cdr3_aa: CASSPSRGGGETQYF

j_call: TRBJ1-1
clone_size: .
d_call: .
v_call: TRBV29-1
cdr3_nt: TGCAGCGTTGCGTACTGGGCCACCCGGGGCACTGAAGCTTTCTTT
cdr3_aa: CSVAYWATRGTEAFF

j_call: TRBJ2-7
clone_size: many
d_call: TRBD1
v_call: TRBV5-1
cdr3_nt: TGCGCCAGCAGCCTATCAGGGGGCTCTCCCGAGGAGCAGTACTTC
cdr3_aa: CASSLSGGSPEEQYF

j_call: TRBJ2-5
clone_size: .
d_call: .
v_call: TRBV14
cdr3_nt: TGTGCCAGCAGCCAAGGGAACGGACACCGAATAGAGACCCAGTACTTC
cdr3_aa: CASSQGNGHRIETQYF

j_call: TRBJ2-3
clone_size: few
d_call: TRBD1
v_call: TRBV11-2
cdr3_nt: TGTGCCAGCAGCTCCCAGTTTTGGGGCGGACAGGACATCTATACGCAGTATTTT
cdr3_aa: CASSSQFWGGQDIYTQYF

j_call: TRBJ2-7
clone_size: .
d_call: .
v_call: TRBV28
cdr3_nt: TGTGCCAGCTACCGCCCAGGATTCTACGAGCAGTACTTC
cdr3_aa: CASYRPGFYEQYF

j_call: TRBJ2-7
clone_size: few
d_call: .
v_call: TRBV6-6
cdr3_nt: TGTGCCAGCAGACCCGAAGGTTACTCCTACGAGCAGTACTTC
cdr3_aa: CASRPEGYSYEQYF

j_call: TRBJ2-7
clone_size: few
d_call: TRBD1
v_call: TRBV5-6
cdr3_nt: TGTGCCAGCAGCAAAACGACAGGGGTTGGATACGAGCAGTACTTC
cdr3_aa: CASSKTTGVGYEQYF